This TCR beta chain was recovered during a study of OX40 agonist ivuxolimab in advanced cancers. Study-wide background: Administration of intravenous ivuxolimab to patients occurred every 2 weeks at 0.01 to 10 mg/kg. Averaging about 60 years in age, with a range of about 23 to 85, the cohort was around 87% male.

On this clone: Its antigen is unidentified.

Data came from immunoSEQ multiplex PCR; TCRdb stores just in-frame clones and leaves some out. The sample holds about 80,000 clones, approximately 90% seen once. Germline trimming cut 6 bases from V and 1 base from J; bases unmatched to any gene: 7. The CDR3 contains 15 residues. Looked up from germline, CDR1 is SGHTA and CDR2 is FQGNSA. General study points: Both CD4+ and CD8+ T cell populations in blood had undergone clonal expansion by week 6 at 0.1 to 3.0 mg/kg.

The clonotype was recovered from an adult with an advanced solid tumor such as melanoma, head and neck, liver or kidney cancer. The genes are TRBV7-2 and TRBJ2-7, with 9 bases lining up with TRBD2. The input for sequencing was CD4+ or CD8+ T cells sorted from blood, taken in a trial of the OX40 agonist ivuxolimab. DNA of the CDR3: TGTGCCAGCAGTCCCCTAGCGGGGTATTCCTACGAGCAGTACTTC. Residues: CASSPLAGYSYEQYF. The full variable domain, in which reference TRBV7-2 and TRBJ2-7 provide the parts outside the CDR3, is GAGVSQSPSNKVTEKGKDVELRCDPISGHTALYWYRQSLGQGLEFLIYFQGNSAPDKSGLPSDRFSAERTGGSVSTLTIQRTQQEDSAVYLCASSPLAGYSYEQYFGPGTRLTVT.